These 21 T cell receptor beta chains came from one sample sequenced in a study of T cells expressing NK-cell markers. TCRdb reprocessed the 5' RACE reads, with one entry per CDR3 protein and no DNA. Recorded for this sample: some 440,000 distinct CDR3 sequences. The specimen was blood T cells: a sorted CD56 or NKG2C T cell subset, CD4+ or CD8+ T cells, or bulk PBMC T cells (not recorded which). These receptors all come from a woman in her forties or fifties in good health.

The V gene is TRBV11-3, the J gene TRBJ1-1; the TRBD1 assignment by TCRdb is unverifiable without DNA. Per germline, CDR1 SGHNT and CDR2 YENEEA. This CDR3 has 13 residues. CDR3 in amino acids: CASSLFLSGLAFF.

CDR3 sequence reads: CASSQGTASYNEQFF. V gene TRBV14 combines with J gene TRBJ2-1; the TCRdb D gene call, TRBD1, has no DNA to confirm it. This CDR3 comprises 15 residues. Germline V lookup: CDR1 SGHDN, CDR2 FVKESK.

The V and J genes are TRBV5-1 and TRBJ2-5; TCRdb gives TRBD2 as the D gene, but with no DNA this cannot be confirmed. The germline V gene encodes CDR1 SGHRS and CDR2 YFSETQ. This CDR3 is built from 15 residues. The CDR3 reads CASRQPGLVGETQYF.

This rearrangement joins TRBV6-1 to TRBJ1-1; TCRdb indicates TRBD1, and absent DNA this call remains unverified. CDR3 size: 14 residues. In germline, CDR1 is MNHNS, CDR2 SASEGT. The CDR3 sequence: CASSEMDRGSEAFF.

This chain connects TRBV5-1 to TRBJ2-7. CDR1 SGHRS and CDR2 YFSETQ come from the germline V gene. This CDR3 spans 13 amino acids. CDR3 sequence reads: CASSLSWGGEQYF. The whole variable domain, filled in from reference TRBV5-1 and TRBJ2-7, reads KAGVTQTPRYLIKTRGQQVTLSCSPISGHRSVSWYQQTPGQGLQFLFEYFSETQRNKGNFPGRFSGRQFSNSRSEMNVSTLELGDSALYLCASSLSWGGEQYFGPGTRLTVT.

The chain employs TRBV5-1 and TRBJ2-2; TCRdb lists TRBD2, though no DNA is available to test this call. The germline V gene encodes CDR1 SGHRS and CDR2 YFSETQ. This CDR3 region has 17 residues. This CDR3 reads CASSLEASGTSVGELFF.

The V and J genes are TRBV5-1 and TRBJ2-1; TCRdb gives TRBD2 as the D gene, but with no DNA this cannot be confirmed. CDR3 size: 17 residues. The germline CDR1 and CDR2 sequences are SGHRS and YFSETQ. CDR3 sequence: CASSPGLGQLNVDEQFF.

The chain carries TRBV7-8 and TRBJ2-7; there is no DNA to check the TCRdb D call of TRBD1. This CDR3 has 13 residues. Per germline, CDR1 SGHVS and CDR2 FQNEAQ. CDR3 region: CASSASWDHEQYF.

This chain uses TRBV3-1 with TRBJ1-1; TCRdb calls TRBD1, which cannot be checked without DNA. The CDR3 is 15 amino acids. CDR1 and CDR2 (germline): LGHDT, YNNKEL (reference sequence). The CDR3 loop reads CASSQAGTGGTEAFF.

The chain combines TRBV14 with TRBJ2-2; TCRdb calls TRBD2, which cannot be checked without DNA. This CDR3 is 17 amino acids long. Germline lookup yields CDR1 SGHDN and CDR2 FVKESK. The CDR3 is CASSQEILAGATGELFF.

The rearrangement joins TRBV5-6 to TRBJ1-5; TCRdb calls TRBD1, which cannot be checked without DNA. In germline, CDR1 is SGHDT, CDR2 YYEEEE. CDR3 length: 14 residues. The CDR3 sequence: CASSHRGAGQPQHF.

The chain is built from TRBV20-1 and TRBJ2-1; with no DNA, the TCRdb D assignment of TRBD2 cannot be verified. Germline V gene sequence: CDR1 DFQATT, CDR2 SNEGSKA (reference sequence). This CDR3 is 15 amino acids long. CDR3 in amino acids: CSAGTSGRALDEQFF.

This chain uses TRBV20-1 with TRBJ2-1; with no DNA, the TCRdb D assignment of TRBD2 cannot be verified. The V gene's germline CDR1 is DFQATT and CDR2 SNEGSKA (reference sequence). The CDR3 runs to 13 residues. The CDR3 sequence: CSAPTRRVNEQFF.

The CDR3: CASSPRSRTPNQPQHF. This chain connects TRBV19 to TRBJ1-5. The CDR3 has 16 amino acids. Germline CDR1 and CDR2: LNHDA and SQIVND (reference sequence).

V and J are TRBV9 and TRBJ1-5. The CDR3 loop spans 13 amino acids. Germline V CDR1 and CDR2: SGDLS, YYNGEE. The CDR3 sequence: CASSVEDLSPQHF.

V and J are TRBV12-3 or TRBV12-4 and TRBJ2-1; as DNA is missing, the TRBD2 call by TCRdb cannot be tested. The CDR3 runs 16 residues. The CDR3 is CASRSGLTSGYNEQFF.

This chain uses TRBV12-3 or TRBV12-4 with TRBJ2-2; TCRdb's assignment of TRBD1 cannot be checked, as there is no DNA. The CDR3 runs 15 residues. The CDR3 reads CASSRQGAPPGELFF.

The chain couples TRBV3-1 to TRBJ2-1; TCRdb's assignment of TRBD2 cannot be checked, as there is no DNA. Per germline, CDR1 LGHDT and CDR2 YNNKEL (reference sequence). CDR3 size: 14 residues. The CDR3 here is CASSQRTRNPEQFF.

The chain links TRBV12-3 or TRBV12-4 to TRBJ2-2; the D call from TCRdb, TRBD2, cannot be confirmed without DNA. The CDR3 has 16 amino acids. The CDR3 reads CASSLFPAGSGGELFF.

The genes are TRBV29-1 and TRBJ1-5; TCRdb proposes TRBD1, but this gene call is untestable without DNA. Germline CDR1 reads SQVTM; CDR2 reads ANQGSEA. The CDR3 extends over 15 amino acids. CDR3: CSVGEGGERNQPQHF.

CDR3 region: CSATRDRLYNQPQHF. This chain uses TRBV20-1 with TRBJ1-5; TCRdb calls TRBD1, which cannot be checked without DNA. The CDR3 length is 15 residues. Germline loops: CDR1 DFQATT, CDR2 SNEGSKA (reference sequence).